The 16 T cell receptor beta chains below come from one sample, sequenced in a study of T-cell reconstitution after alpha-beta-depleted transplantation in children. Preparation of the TCRbeta library was carried out with unique molecular identifiers. TCRdb reprocessed the PCR reads via MiXCR and lists one record per CDR3 protein. The table shows some 520,000 distinct CDR3 sequences, with 30% to 35% occurring only once. Sample: PBMCs from the stem cell graft donor, taken from the stem cell graft. The receptors originated from a human donor who donated a stem cell graft to a child with aplastic anemia.

The chain recombines TRBV30 with TRBJ1-1; D unresolved. Trimming left V 4 bases short and J 11 bases short, with 14 bases between. CDR1 is GTSNPN, CDR2 SVGIG, per germline (reference sequence). The CDR3 sequence is 11 residues long. In DNA, the CDR3 is TGTGCCTGGATCCCAGCCAATGTGGCTTTCTTT. Residues: CAWIPANVAFF.

This chain uses TRBV9 with TRBJ2-1; TRBD2 aligns across 9 bases. The CDR3 contains 15 residues. Germline loops: CDR1 SGDLS, CDR2 YYNGEE. V was pared by 0 bases and J by 6 bases, with 4 bases of the junction left unmatched. The CDR3 here is CASSVGGRASNEQFF. In DNA form, the CDR3 reads TGTGCCAGCAGCGTAGGCGGGAGGGCAAGCAATGAGCAGTTCTTC.

The V gene is TRBV20-1, the J gene TRBJ2-4; the D gene is possibly TRBD2 (5 bases). The V gene lost 0 bases and the J gene lost 9 bases, with 24 bases spanning the gap. The CDR3 covers 17 residues. Germline V lookup: CDR1 DFQATT, CDR2 SNEGSKA (reference sequence). The CDR3 sequence: CSARDREKTLLEGIQYF. As DNA, the CDR3 is TGCAGTGCTAGAGATCGAGAGAAGACCCTGCTAGAGGGCATTCAGTACTTC.

The CDR3 DNA sequence: TGTGCCAGCTCACCGAGGACTAGCGGGAGAGGGAAAGATACGCAGTATTTT. Translation gives CASSPRTSGRGKDTQYF. This chain joins TRBV18 and TRBJ2-3; the match to TRBD2 covers 13 bases. Germline lookup yields CDR1 KGHSH and CDR2 LQKENI. This CDR3 comprises 17 residues. Losses at the gene ends were 3 bases for V and 5 bases for J; bases not matched to a gene: 8.

About this clonotype itself: A read error may produce the germline difference seen at one junction end. The chain carries TRBV2 and TRBJ2-7, with 13 positions matching TRBD2. The CDR3 runs 19 residues. Per the germline V gene, CDR1 is SNHLY and CDR2 is FYNNEI. CDR3 in amino acids: CTSSPYAGTSGDPAYEQYF. The CDR3 DNA reads TGTACCAGCAGTCCGTACGCCGGGACTAGCGGGGATCCCGCCTACGAGCAGTACTTC. The full variable domain, rest sourced from reference TRBV2 and TRBJ2-7, is EPEVTQTPSHQVTQMGQEVILRCVPISNHLYFYWYRQILGQKVEFLVSFYNNEISEKSEIFDDQFSVERPDGSNFTLKIRSTKLEDSAMYFCTSSPYAGTSGDPAYEQYFGPGTRLTVT.

The chain joins TRBV5-1 to TRBJ2-1; 7 bases are shared with TRBD2. V shed 4 bases and J 7 bases; nucleotides not matched to a gene: 14. Germline V gene sequence: CDR1 SGHRS, CDR2 YFSETQ. This CDR3 spans 16 amino acids. This chain's CDR3 is CASSGTGRELGNEQFF. In DNA form, the CDR3 reads TGCGCCAGCAGCGGGACTGGGCGGGAGTTGGGGAATGAGCAGTTCTTC.

V and J are TRBV12-3 or TRBV12-4 and TRBJ1-6, with 9 nucleotides matching TRBD1. J was trimmed by 8 bases and V by 4 bases; bases with no gene match: 6. CDR3 length: 15 amino acids. CDR3 protein: CASSWGQGADSPLHF. CDR3 DNA: TGTGCCAGCAGTTGGGGACAGGGAGCAGATTCACCCCTCCACTTT.

The chain has TRBV7-3 and TRBJ2-7, with D possibly TRBD2 on 5 matching bases. The CDR3 is made up of 13 amino acids. Germline V CDR1 and CDR2: SGHTA, FQGTGA. The V end was cut by 0 bases, the J end by 5 bases, with 8 bases between. CDR3 sequence (DNA): TGTGCCAGCAGCTTAACTCCAGCGGACGAGCAGTACTTC. This gives the protein CASSLTPADEQYF. The full variable domain, in which reference TRBV7-3 and TRBJ2-7 provide the parts outside the CDR3, is GAGVSQTPSNKVTEKGKYVELRCDPISGHTALYWYRQSLGQGPEFLIYFQGTGAADDSGLPNDRFFAVRPEGSVSTLKIQRTERGDSAVYLCASSLTPADEQYFGPGTRLTVT.

The rearrangement joins TRBV20-1 to TRBJ2-1; 9 bases line up with TRBD2. The V segment lost 0 bases and the J segment 0 bases; nucleotides outside the gene matches: 3. The CDR3 is 16 residues long. The germline CDR1 and CDR2 sequences are DFQATT and SNEGSKA (reference sequence). The CDR3 sequence is CSARDLAGYSYNEQFF. CDR3 DNA sequence: TGCAGTGCTAGAGATCTAGCGGGGTACTCCTACAATGAGCAGTTCTTC.

In its sample, this clonotype was seen once. The chain carries TRBV25-1 and TRBJ2-1; 15 positions match TRBD2. CDR3 size: 22 residues. CDR1 is MGHDK, CDR2 SYGVNS, per germline. After removal of 3 bases from V and 1 base from J, the junction contained 16 bases not matched to a gene. The CDR3 loop reads CASSEIPGTSGRSLGSYNEQFF. CDR3 in DNA: TGTGCCAGCAGTGAGATTCCCGGGACTAGCGGGAGGTCCCTCGGGTCCTACAATGAGCAGTTCTTC.

The V call is TRBV29-1, the J call TRBJ2-5; D perhaps matches TRBD1 (5 bases). Trimming took 5 bases from V and 5 from J, leaving 12 bases between them. Germline lookup yields CDR1 SQVTM and CDR2 ANQGSEA. The CDR3 runs 12 residues. DNA of the CDR3: TGCAGCGTTTTGACAGCTATGGAGACCCAGTACTTC. It codes for CSVLTAMETQYF.

V is TRBV29-1 and J is TRBJ1-1, with D hard to call. Between the trimmed V and J ends, which lost 5 bases and 3 bases, there was a span of 13 bases. CDR1 and CDR2 (germline): SQVTM, ANQGSEA. This CDR3 spans 13 amino acids. In DNA, the CDR3 is TGCAGCGTTTCTACCTCGGTCGACACTGAAGCTTTCTTT. It is translated as CSVSTSVDTEAFF.

The chain is built from TRBV7-8 and TRBJ2-3; D might be TRBD2 (5 bases). Germline V gene sequence: CDR1 SGHVS, CDR2 FQNEAQ. V lost 5 bases, J lost 0 bases, and 15 bases lay in between. This CDR3 region has 16 residues. In nucleotides, the CDR3 is TGTGCCAGCAGCCCTCAGATCCCGGGGAGCACAGATACGCAGTATTTT. Protein product: CASSPQIPGSTDTQYF.

The rearrangement joins TRBV7-9 to TRBJ2-5, with D perhaps matching TRBD2 (6 bases). Germline CDR1 and CDR2: SEHNR and FQNEAQ (reference sequence). Trimming took off 5 bases at V and 5 bases at J, with 21 bases between the two ends. This CDR3 is 16 amino acids long. CDR3 DNA sequence: TGTGCCAGCAGCCCTACGGGGAGGAACTTTGGCGAGACCCAGTACTTC. It specifies CASSPTGRNFGETQYF.

This clonotype occurred a few times. The chain combines TRBV20-1 with TRBJ2-1; 8 bases map to TRBD2. The CDR3 has 16 residues. Germline V lookup: CDR1 DFQATT, CDR2 SNEGSKA (reference sequence). J was trimmed by 0 bases and V by 0 bases; bases with no gene match: 4. The CDR3 DNA sequence: TGCAGTGCTAGAGACGTTAGCGGGAACTCCTACAATGAGCAGTTCTTC. It yields the protein CSARDVSGNSYNEQFF.

This clonotype was counted a few times. This rearrangement joins TRBV20-1 to TRBJ2-1, with 13 bases fitting TRBD2. This CDR3 has 17 residues. Germline V lookup: CDR1 DFQATT, CDR2 SNEGSKA (reference sequence). Losses at the gene ends were 6 bases for V and 6 bases for J; bases not matched to a gene: 14. CDR3 sequence: CSAHLLAGGPFANEQFF. CDR3 nucleotides: TGCAGTGCCCATTTACTAGCGGGAGGGCCGTTCGCCAATGAGCAGTTCTTC.